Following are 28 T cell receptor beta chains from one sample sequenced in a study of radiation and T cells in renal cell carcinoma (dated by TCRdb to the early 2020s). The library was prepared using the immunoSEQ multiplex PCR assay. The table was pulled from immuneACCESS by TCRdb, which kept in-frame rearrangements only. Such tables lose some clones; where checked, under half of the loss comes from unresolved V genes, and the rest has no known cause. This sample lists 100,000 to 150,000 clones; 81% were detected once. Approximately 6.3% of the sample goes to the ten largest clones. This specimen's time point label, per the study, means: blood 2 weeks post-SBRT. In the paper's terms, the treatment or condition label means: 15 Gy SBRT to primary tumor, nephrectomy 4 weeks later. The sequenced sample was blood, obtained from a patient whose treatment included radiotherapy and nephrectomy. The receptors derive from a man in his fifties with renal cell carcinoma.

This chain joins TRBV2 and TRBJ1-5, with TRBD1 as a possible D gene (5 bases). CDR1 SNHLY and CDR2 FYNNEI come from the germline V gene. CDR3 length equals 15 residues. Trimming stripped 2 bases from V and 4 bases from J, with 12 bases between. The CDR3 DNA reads TGTGCCAGCAGTGAATTAGGCAGGGTTAATCAGCCCCAGCATTTT. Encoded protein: CASSELGRVNQPQHF.

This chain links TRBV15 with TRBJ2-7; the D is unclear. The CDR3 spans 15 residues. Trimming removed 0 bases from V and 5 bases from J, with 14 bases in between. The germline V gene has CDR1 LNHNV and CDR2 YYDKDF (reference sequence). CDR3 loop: CATSREVRSVHEQYF. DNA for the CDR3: TGTGCCACCAGCAGAGAAGTGAGGAGTGTTCACGAGCAGTACTTC.

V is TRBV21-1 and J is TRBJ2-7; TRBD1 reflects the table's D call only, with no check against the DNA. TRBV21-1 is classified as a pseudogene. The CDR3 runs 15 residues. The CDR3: CASSKGNRPIYEQYF. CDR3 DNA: TGTGCCAGCAGCAAAGGCAACAGGCCAATCTACGAGCAGTACTTC.

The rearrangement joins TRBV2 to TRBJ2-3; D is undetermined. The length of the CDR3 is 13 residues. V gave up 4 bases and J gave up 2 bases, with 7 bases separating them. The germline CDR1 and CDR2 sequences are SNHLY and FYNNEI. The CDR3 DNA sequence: TGTGCCAGCAGTGGCTCTCTCACAGATACGCAGTATTTT. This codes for CASSGSLTDTQYF.

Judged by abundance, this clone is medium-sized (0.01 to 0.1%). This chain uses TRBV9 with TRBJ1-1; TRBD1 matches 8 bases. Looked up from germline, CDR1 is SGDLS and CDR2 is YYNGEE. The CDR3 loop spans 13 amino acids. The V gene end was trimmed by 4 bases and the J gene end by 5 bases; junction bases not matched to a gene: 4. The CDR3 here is CASSRTGRTEAFF. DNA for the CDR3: TGTGCCAGCAGCAGGACAGGGAGGACTGAAGCTTTCTTT.

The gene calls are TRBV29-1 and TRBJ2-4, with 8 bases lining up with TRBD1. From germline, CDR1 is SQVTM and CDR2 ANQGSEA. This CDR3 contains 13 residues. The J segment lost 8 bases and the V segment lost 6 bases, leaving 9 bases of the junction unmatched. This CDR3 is CSVTRQGQYIQYF. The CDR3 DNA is TGCAGCGTGACCCGACAGGGGCAGTACATTCAGTACTTC.

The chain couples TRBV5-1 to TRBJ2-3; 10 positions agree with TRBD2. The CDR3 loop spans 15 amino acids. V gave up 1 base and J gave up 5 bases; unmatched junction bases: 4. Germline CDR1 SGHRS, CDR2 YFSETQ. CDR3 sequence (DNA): TGCGCCAGCAGCTTGAGAGCGGGGGGGCTAGATACGCAGTATTTT. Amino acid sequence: CASSLRAGGLDTQYF.

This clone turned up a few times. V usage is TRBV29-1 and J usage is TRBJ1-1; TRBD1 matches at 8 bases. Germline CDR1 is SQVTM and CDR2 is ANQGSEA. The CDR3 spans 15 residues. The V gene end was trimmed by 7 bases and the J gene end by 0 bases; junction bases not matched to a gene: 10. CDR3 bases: TGCAGCGGGAGGAACGGACAGGGCATGAACACTGAAGCTTTCTTT. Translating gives CSGRNGQGMNTEAFF.

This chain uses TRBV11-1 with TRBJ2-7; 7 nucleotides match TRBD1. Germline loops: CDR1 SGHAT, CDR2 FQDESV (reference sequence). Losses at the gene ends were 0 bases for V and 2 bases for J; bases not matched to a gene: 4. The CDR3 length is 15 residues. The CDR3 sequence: CASSLAGQLTYEQYF. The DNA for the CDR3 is TGTGCCAGCAGCTTAGCGGGACAGCTGACCTACGAGCAGTACTTC.

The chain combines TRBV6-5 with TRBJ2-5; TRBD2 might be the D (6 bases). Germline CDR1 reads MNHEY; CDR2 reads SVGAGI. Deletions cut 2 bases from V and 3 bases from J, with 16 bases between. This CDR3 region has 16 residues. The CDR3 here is CASSYDSGLTEETQYF. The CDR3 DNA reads TGTGCCAGCAGTTACGACTCGGGACTGACGGAAGAGACCCAGTACTTC.

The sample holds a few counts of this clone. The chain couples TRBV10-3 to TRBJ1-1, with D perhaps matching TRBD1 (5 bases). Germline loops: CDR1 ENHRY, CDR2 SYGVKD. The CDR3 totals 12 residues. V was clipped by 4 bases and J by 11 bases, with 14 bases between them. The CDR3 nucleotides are TGTGCCATCAGTGGGGACCCAGTCCTCGCTTTCTTT. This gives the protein CAISGDPVLAFF.

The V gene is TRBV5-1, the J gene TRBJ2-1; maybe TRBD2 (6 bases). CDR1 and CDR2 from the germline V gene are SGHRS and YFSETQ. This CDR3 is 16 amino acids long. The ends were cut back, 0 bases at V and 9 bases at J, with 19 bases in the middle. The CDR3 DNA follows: TGCGCCAGCAGCTTGGAGTCCGGGGGAAAGTGGTTTGAGCAGTTCTTC. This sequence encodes CASSLESGGKWFEQFF.

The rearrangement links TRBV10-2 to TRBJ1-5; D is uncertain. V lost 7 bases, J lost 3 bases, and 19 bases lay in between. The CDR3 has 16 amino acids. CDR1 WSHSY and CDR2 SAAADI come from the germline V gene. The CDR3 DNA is TGCGCCAGCAACCCCGGAAACATAAATCACAATCAGCCCCAGCATTTT. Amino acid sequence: CASNPGNINHNQPQHF.

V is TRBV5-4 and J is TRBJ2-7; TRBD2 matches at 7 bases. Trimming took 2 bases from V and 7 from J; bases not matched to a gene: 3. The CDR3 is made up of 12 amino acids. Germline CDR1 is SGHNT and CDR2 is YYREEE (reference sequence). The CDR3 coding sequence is TGTGCCAGCAGCTTCGGGGGGACGGAGCAGTACTTC. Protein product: CASSFGGTEQYF.

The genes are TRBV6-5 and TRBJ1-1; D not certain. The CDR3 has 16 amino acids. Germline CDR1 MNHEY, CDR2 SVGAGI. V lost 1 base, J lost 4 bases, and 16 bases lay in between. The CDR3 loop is CASSYWLVGNGTEAFF. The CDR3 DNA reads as TGTGCCAGCAGTTACTGGTTGGTCGGGAATGGCACTGAAGCTTTCTTT.

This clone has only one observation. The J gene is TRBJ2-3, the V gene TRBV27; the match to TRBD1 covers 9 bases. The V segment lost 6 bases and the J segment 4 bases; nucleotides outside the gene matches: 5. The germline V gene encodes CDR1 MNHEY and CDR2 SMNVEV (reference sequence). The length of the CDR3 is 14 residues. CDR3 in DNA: TGTGCCAGCAGCCCACGACAGGGGGCAGATACGCAGTATTTT. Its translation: CASSPRQGADTQYF.

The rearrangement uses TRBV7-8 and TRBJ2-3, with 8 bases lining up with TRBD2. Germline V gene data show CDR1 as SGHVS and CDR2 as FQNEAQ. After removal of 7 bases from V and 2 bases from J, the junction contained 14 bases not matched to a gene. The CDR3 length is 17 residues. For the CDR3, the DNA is TGTGCCAGCATGGTTTTTGCCGGGGGGGGCAACACAGATACGCAGTATTTT. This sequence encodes CASMVFAGGGNTDTQYF.

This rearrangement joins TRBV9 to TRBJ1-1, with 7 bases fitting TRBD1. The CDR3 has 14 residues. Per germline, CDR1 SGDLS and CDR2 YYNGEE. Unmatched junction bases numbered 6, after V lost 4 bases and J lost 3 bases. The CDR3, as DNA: TGTGCCAGCAGCCGACAGGGCAGGTACACTGAAGCTTTCTTT. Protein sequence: CASSRQGRYTEAFF.

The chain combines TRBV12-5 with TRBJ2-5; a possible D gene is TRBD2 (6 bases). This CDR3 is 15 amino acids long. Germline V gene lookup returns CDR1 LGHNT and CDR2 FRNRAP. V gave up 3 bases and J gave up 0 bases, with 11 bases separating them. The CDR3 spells CASGLYWGDQETQYF. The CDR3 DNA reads TGTGCTAGTGGTTTATATTGGGGGGACCAAGAGACCCAGTACTTC.

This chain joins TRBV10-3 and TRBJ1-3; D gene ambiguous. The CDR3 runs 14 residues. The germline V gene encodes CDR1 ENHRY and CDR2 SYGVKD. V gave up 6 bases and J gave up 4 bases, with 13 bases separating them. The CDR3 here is CAIRVAGPGNTIYF. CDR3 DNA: TGTGCCATCAGGGTCGCTGGGCCCGGAAACACCATATATTTT.

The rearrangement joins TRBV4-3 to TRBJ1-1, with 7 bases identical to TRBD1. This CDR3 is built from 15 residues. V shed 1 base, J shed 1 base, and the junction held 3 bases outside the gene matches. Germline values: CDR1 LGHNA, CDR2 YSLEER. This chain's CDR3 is CASSQADRRNTEAFF. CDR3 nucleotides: TGCGCCAGCAGCCAAGCGGACAGGAGGAACACTGAAGCTTTCTTT.

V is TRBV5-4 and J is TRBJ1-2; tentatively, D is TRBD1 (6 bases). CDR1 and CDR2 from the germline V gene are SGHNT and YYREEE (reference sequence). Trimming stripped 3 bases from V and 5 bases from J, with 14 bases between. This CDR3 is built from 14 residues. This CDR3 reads CASSSARGQYGYTF. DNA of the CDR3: TGTGCCAGCAGCTCGGCTCGGGGGCAATATGGCTACACCTTC.

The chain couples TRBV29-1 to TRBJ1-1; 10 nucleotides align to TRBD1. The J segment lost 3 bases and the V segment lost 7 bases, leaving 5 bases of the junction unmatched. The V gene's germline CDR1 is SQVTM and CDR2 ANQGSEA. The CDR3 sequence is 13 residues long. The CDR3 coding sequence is TGCAGCGCCCGGGACAGGGGAGACACTGAAGCTTTCTTT. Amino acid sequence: CSARDRGDTEAFF.

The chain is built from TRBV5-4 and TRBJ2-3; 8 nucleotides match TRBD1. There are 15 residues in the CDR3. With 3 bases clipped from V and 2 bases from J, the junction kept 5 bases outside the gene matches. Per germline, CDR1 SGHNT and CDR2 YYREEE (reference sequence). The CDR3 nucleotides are TGTGCCAGCAGCTCACAGGGGGTTTACACAGATACGCAGTATTTT. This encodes CASSSQGVYTDTQYF.

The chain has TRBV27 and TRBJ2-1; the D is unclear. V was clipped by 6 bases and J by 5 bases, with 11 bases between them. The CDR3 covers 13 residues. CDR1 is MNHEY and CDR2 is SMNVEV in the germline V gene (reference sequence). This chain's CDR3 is CASSQREDNEQFF. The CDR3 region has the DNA TGTGCCAGCAGCCAGCGAGAAGACAATGAGCAGTTCTTC.

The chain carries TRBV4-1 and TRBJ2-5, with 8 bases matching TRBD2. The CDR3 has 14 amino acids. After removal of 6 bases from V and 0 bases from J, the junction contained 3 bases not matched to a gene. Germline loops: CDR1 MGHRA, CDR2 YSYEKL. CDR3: CASSRGLDQETQYF. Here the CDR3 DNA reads TGCGCCAGCAGTAGGGGACTAGACCAAGAGACCCAGTACTTC.

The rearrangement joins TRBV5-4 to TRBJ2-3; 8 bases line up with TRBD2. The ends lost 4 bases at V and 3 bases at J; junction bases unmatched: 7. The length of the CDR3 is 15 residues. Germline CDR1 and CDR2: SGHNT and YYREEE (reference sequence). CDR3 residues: CASSQVAGITDTQYF. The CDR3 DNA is TGTGCCAGCAGCCAAGTAGCGGGAATAACAGATACGCAGTATTTT. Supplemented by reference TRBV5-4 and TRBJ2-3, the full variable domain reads ETGVTQSPTHLIKTRGQQVTLRCSSQSGHNTVSWYQQALGQGPQFIFQYYREEENGRGNFPPRFSGLQFPNYSSELNVNALELDDSALYLCASSQVAGITDTQYFGPGTRLTVL.

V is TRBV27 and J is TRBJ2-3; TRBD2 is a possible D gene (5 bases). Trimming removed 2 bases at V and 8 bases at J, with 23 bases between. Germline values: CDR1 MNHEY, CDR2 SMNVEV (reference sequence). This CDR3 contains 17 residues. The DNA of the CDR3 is TGTGCCAGCAGTTTAGTCACTGGCGGGCGCGGCGTCGGTACGCAGTATTTT. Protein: CASSLVTGGRGVGTQYF.